The present T cell receptor (beta chain) was sequenced within a study of OX40 agonist ivuxolimab in advanced cancers. On the study more broadly: The dose-escalation cohort had hepatocellular carcinoma, melanoma, renal cell or head and neck cancer. About 42% of patients had received prior checkpoint inhibitor therapy.

TCRdb keeps only in-frame clones here, not all; method: immunoSEQ multiplex PCR. Of nearly 110,000 clones listed, approximately 90% are singletons. As for this clone: Its specificity is not known.

Study conclusions and caveats: Also showing low normalized T-cell clonal expansion were some of the nonresponders.

This TCR was sampled from an adult with an advanced solid tumor such as melanoma, head and neck, liver or kidney cancer. Sequenced material: CD4+ or CD8+ T cells sorted from blood, taken in a trial of the OX40 agonist ivuxolimab.

CDR3 in DNA: TGTGCCAGCAGTGAAGGGGACAGGGGGCGAGGGGGCTACACCTTC. It yields the protein CASSEGDRGRGGYTF. The chain couples TRBV6-1 to TRBJ1-2, with TRBD1 matching 12 bases. J was trimmed by 8 bases and V by 1 base; bases with no gene match: 5. This CDR3 has 15 residues. In germline, CDR1 is MNHNS, CDR2 SASEGT.